One sample yielded the 18 T cell receptor beta chains listed below, sequenced in a study of long-term antiretroviral therapy in people with HIV. This was the immunoSEQ v3.0 assay at survey level. TCRdb keeps only in-frame clones here, not all; method: immunoSEQ multiplex PCR. The repertoire holds 35,000 to 50,000 clones, with about 89% as singletons. The source material was unsorted PBMCs, sampled 0.1 years before starting antiretroviral therapy. The receptors come from a woman aged 50 to 60 with HIV.

V gene TRBV10-3 combines with J gene TRBJ1-5; TRBD1 is a possible D gene (5 bases). Germline-derived CDR1 and CDR2 are ENHRY and SYGVKD. The CDR3 consists of 14 residues. Trimming left V 6 bases short and J 3 bases short, with 12 bases between. The CDR3 is CAIRGDGNNQPQHF. The CDR3 bases are TGTGCCATCAGGGGGGACGGTAACAATCAGCCCCAGCATTTT.

The count of this clone is one. The chain carries TRBV7-9 and TRBJ1-2; TRBD1 is a possible D gene (5 bases). V was shortened by 5 bases and J by 2 bases, with 6 bases between the two germline ends. In germline, CDR1 is SEHNR, CDR2 FQNEAQ (reference sequence). The CDR3 sequence is 12 residues long. In nucleotides, the CDR3 is TGTGCCAGCAGCCGGGGGAACTATGGCTACACCTTC. It encodes CASSRGNYGYTF.

J is TRBJ2-1 and V is TRBV5-4; 12 bases are shared with TRBD2. CDR1 and CDR2 from the germline V gene are SGHNT and YYREEE (reference sequence). The CDR3 contains 16 residues. The ends lost 5 bases at V and 9 bases at J; junction bases unmatched: 12. For the CDR3, the DNA is TGTGCCAGCAGGCTAGCGGGGGGGCTCGAAATAGGTGAGCAGTTCTTC. Translation: CASRLAGGLEIGEQFF. The variable domain in full, with the rest retrieved from reference TRBV5-4 and TRBJ2-1, is ETGVTQSPTHLIKTRGQQVTLRCSSQSGHNTVSWYQQALGQGPQFIFQYYREEENGRGNFPPRFSGLQFPNYSSELNVNALELDDSALYLCASRLAGGLEIGEQFFGPGTRLTVL.

V is TRBV4-1 and J is TRBJ1-1; 8 bases line up with TRBD1. J was trimmed by 1 base and V by 4 bases; bases with no gene match: 5. Germline lookup yields CDR1 MGHRA and CDR2 YSYEKL. The CDR3 has 15 amino acids. Here the CDR3 DNA reads TGCGCCAGCAGCCCACAGGGGGTTAGGAACACTGAAGCTTTCTTT. Residues: CASSPQGVRNTEAFF.

This clone was detected only once. This chain links TRBV2 with TRBJ2-3; 12 bases line up with TRBD1. The V segment lost 7 bases and the J segment 2 bases; nucleotides outside the gene matches: 7. From germline, CDR1 is SNHLY and CDR2 FYNNEI. The CDR3 extends over 16 amino acids. This CDR3 is CASTSGTGGNTDTQYF. The CDR3 DNA sequence: TGTGCCAGCACCTCCGGGACAGGGGGCAACACAGATACGCAGTATTTT.

This clone has just one count. This sample also contains other DNA sequences that code for the same CDR3. The V call is TRBV5-1, the J call TRBJ1-4; TRBD1 is a possible D gene (5 bases). V lost 4 bases and J lost 6, with 16 bases in between. CDR3 length: 15 amino acids. Per germline, CDR1 SGHRS and CDR2 YFSETQ. CDR3 nucleotides: TGCGCCAGCAGCAGCGGGGGGGGTGTCCATGAAAAACTGTTTTTT. It is translated as CASSSGGGVHEKLFF.

The genes are TRBV7-6 and TRBJ1-1; D may be TRBD1 (6 bases). V dropped 0 bases and J dropped 4 bases, with 9 bases sitting between them. CDR3 size: 14 residues. CDR1 is SGHVS, CDR2 FNYEAQ, per germline. The CDR3, as DNA: TGTGCCAGCAGCTTAGCCACAGGGCTCACTGAAGCTTTCTTT. It translates to CASSLATGLTEAFF.

This chain connects TRBV29-1 to TRBJ1-2; 7 bases fit TRBD1. This CDR3 is 12 amino acids long. The germline V gene has CDR1 SQVTM and CDR2 ANQGSEA. Trimming cost V 7 bases and J 6 bases; bases outside gene matches: 8. The CDR3 loop is CSANVQGNGYTF. The DNA for the CDR3 is TGCAGCGCTAATGTACAGGGGAATGGCTACACCTTC.

This rearrangement joins TRBV5-1 to TRBJ1-2; D is possibly TRBD1 (6 bases). Deletions cut 4 bases from V and 5 bases from J, with 18 bases between. Germline CDR1 is SGHRS and CDR2 is YFSETQ. This CDR3 spans 15 amino acids. The CDR3 nucleotides are TGCGCCAGCAGCCTGGACCCGGGACAAAGGTATGGCTACACCTTC. Translated: CASSLDPGQRYGYTF.

The chain uses TRBV2 and TRBJ2-6, with 11 bases aligning to TRBD1. The CDR3 runs 17 residues. The trim removed 6 bases at V and 1 base at J, leaving 5 bases unmatched. Germline-derived CDR1 and CDR2 are SNHLY and FYNNEI. The CDR3 loop reads CASSADRGLSGANVLTF. CDR3 DNA: TGTGCCAGCAGCGCGGACAGGGGGCTTTCTGGGGCCAACGTCCTGACTTTC.

This clone showed up just a few times. The chain uses TRBV5-1 and TRBJ2-7; D possibly matches TRBD1 or TRBD2 (5 bases each). The CDR3 has 15 residues. Per germline, CDR1 SGHRS and CDR2 YFSETQ. V dropped 0 bases and J dropped 2 bases, with 12 bases sitting between them. CDR3 DNA sequence: TGCGCCAGCAGCTTGGGGGGATGGGGGACCTACGAGCAGTACTTC. This gives the protein CASSLGGWGTYEQYF.

DNA of the CDR3: TGTGCCATCACTGAAAACCATAATTCACCCCTCCACTTT. Translating it yields CAITENHNSPLHF. The J gene is TRBJ1-6, the V gene TRBV10-3; no reliable D call. V gave up 7 bases and J gave up 5 bases, with 9 bases separating them. The CDR3 has 13 amino acids. CDR1 is ENHRY, CDR2 SYGVKD, per germline.

The chain joins TRBV7-6 to TRBJ2-1; 8 bases line up with TRBD1. The CDR3 runs 15 residues. V gave up 6 bases and J gave up 4 bases; unmatched junction bases: 8. The germline V gene has CDR1 SGHVS and CDR2 FNYEAQ. CDR3 in amino acids: CASSRTGYGYNEQFF. CDR3 in DNA: TGTGCCAGCAGTCGGACAGGGTACGGTTACAATGAGCAGTTCTTC.

This sequence joins TRBV11-2 and TRBJ1-1, with unresolved D. Trimming cost V 2 bases and J 6 bases, with 7 bases left between them. Germline V CDR1 and CDR2: SGHAT, FQNNGV. The CDR3 extends over 12 amino acids. CDR3 protein: CASSLLQAEAFF. CDR3 nucleotides: TGTGCCAGCAGCTTACTCCAGGCTGAAGCTTTCTTT.

The chain links TRBV7-9 to TRBJ2-5, with a tentative D call TRBD2 (6 bases). Germline CDR1 SEHNR, CDR2 FQNEAQ (reference sequence). V was cut by 5 bases and J by 7 bases, with 11 bases left in between. The CDR3 length is 12 residues. The CDR3 sequence: CASSPGGTTQYF. CDR3 in DNA: TGTGCCAGCAGCCCCGGAGGGACGACCCAGTACTTC. Together with reference TRBV7-9 and TRBJ2-5, the CDR3 gives the full variable domain: DTGVSQNPRHKITKRGQNVTFRCDPISEHNRLYWYRQTLGQGPEFLTYFQNEAQLEKSRLLSDRFSAERPKGSFSTLEIQRTEQGDSAMYLCASSPGGTTQYFGPGTRLLVL.

In this sample, this clone turned up a few times. The chain links TRBV5-8 to TRBJ1-2, with D tentatively TRBD1 (5 bases). The CDR3 length is 11 residues. The germline V gene encodes CDR1 SGHTS and CDR2 YDEGEE. This CDR3 reads CATGDLYGYTF. The CDR3 bases are TGTGCAACCGGGGACCTCTATGGCTACACCTTC.

The chain links TRBV27 to TRBJ1-2; D ambiguous. The V gene's germline CDR1 is MNHEY and CDR2 SMNVEV (reference sequence). The V gene lost 2 bases and the J gene lost 4 bases, with 8 bases spanning the gap. The CDR3 sequence is 13 residues long. This CDR3 reads CASSLTAGYGYTF. CDR3 sequence (DNA): TGTGCCAGCAGTTTAACGGCGGGCTATGGCTACACCTTC.

Comments on this clone: The junction and the germline gene differ at one end; a read error may be behind it. The CDR3 DNA reads TGTGCTAGCAGCTTGCTGAGCGGGGGGGATCAAGAGACCCAGTACTTC. This encodes CASSLLSGGDQETQYF. The chain is built from TRBV7-7 and TRBJ2-5; 10 bases agree with TRBD2. The CDR3 extends over 16 amino acids. Germline lookup yields CDR1 SSHAT and CDR2 FNYEAQ (reference sequence).